This TCR beta chain comes out of a study of cytomegalovirus exposure and HLA in healthy donors. Study overall: One earlier analysis, a look at some 180 million T cells, found some 110 million unique TCR beta sequences.

Notes on the study in general: Accounts indicate the classifier identified cytomegalovirus status with strong specificity and sensitivity.

Germline V gives CDR1 SGDLS, CDR2 YYNGEE. V lost 4 bases to trimming and J lost 4 bases; unmatched junction nucleotides: 3. The CDR3 length is 14 residues. In regard to this clone: Antigen unknown.

A multiplex PCR was run with 60 Vbeta primers and 13 Jbeta primers. Only in-frame clones appear in the TCRdb table, and some are missing; sequencing was by immunoSEQ multiplex PCR. The repertoire holds about 120,000 clones, with 81% as singletons. Sequencing used PBMCs. The clonotype was recovered from a woman in her thirties or forties in good health and CMV-seronegative. The V and J genes are TRBV9 and TRBJ1-5, with 9 nucleotides matching TRBD1. CDR3 protein: CASSSGTGNQPQHF. CDR3 coding DNA: TGTGCCAGCAGCTCCGGGACAGGGAATCAGCCCCAGCATTTT. The variable domain in full, with the rest retrieved from reference TRBV9 and TRBJ1-5, is DSGVTQTPKHLITATGQRVTLRCSPRSGDLSVYWYQQSLDQGLQFLIQYYNGEERAKGNILERFSAQQFPDLHSELNLSSLELGDSALYFCASSSGTGNQPQHFGDGTRLSIL.